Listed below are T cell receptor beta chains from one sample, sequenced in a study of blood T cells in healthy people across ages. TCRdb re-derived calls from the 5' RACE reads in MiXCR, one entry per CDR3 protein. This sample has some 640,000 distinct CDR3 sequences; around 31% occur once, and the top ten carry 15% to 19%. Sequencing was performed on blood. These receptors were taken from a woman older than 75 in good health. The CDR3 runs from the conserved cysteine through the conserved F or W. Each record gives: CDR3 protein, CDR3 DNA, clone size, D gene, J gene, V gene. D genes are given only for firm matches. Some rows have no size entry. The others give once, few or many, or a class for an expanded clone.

CDR3 protein: CASSYGGQGFTEAFF
CDR3 DNA: TGTGCCAGCAGTTACGGGGGACAGGGATTCACTGAAGCTTTCTTT
clone size: few
D gene: TRBD1
J gene: TRBJ1-1
V gene: TRBV6-5

CDR3 protein: CAGTRRGVTPNTEAFF
CDR3 DNA: TGTGCGGGAACCCGCAGGGGAGTGACGCCGAACACTGAAGCTTTCTTT
clone size: few
D gene: NA
J gene: TRBJ1-1
V gene: TRBV30

CDR3 protein: CASSLTRGSYGYTF
CDR3 DNA: TGTGCCAGCAGCTTAACGCGGGGTAGCTATGGCTACACCTTC
clone size: many
D gene: NA
J gene: TRBJ1-2
V gene: TRBV7-3

CDR3 protein: CAIGGGQRVEQYF
CDR3 DNA: TGTGCCATCGGAGGAGGACAAAGGGTCGAGCAGTACTTC
clone size: NA
D gene: NA
J gene: TRBJ2-7
V gene: TRBV10-3

CDR3 protein: CASSMGGAQTDTQYF
CDR3 DNA: TGTGCCAGCAGCATGGGGGGGGCGCAAACAGATACGCAGTATTTT
clone size: NA
D gene: NA
J gene: TRBJ2-3
V gene: TRBV6-5

CDR3 protein: CASSEGLAGGQETQYF
CDR3 DNA: TGTGCCAGCAGCGAGGGACTAGCGGGGGGTCAAGAGACCCAGTACTTC
clone size: once
D gene: TRBD2
J gene: TRBJ2-5
V gene: TRBV7-8

CDR3 protein: CASSQDRVPGNEQFF
CDR3 DNA: TGTGCCAGCAGCCAAGACAGGGTCCCCGGTAATGAGCAGTTCTTC
clone size: many
D gene: NA
J gene: TRBJ2-1
V gene: TRBV3-1

CDR3 protein: CASSAELYNSPPHF
CDR3 DNA: TGTGCCAGCAGCGCGGAACTTTATAATTCACCCCCCCACTTT
clone size: few
D gene: NA
J gene: TRBJ1-6
V gene: TRBV7-2

CDR3 protein: CASSQVQGWVYF
CDR3 DNA: TGTGCCAGCAGCCAAGTGCAGGGTTGGGTTTACTTC
clone size: NA
D gene: NA
J gene: TRBJ2-7
V gene: TRBV3-1

CDR3 protein: CAFLYTGSMGGTEAFF
CDR3 DNA: TGTGCCTTTTTGTATACAGGGTCGATGGGTGGGACTGAAGCTTTCTTT
clone size: few
D gene: NA
J gene: TRBJ1-1
V gene: TRBV30

CDR3 protein: CASSPGMGTPEKLFF
CDR3 DNA: TGTGCCAGCAGCCCTGGGATGGGGACACCTGAAAAACTGTTTTTT
clone size: NA
D gene: NA
J gene: TRBJ1-4
V gene: TRBV7-6

CDR3 protein: CASSAEGPPRTDTQYF
CDR3 DNA: TGTGCCAGCAGCGCAGAGGGTCCTCCGAGAACAGATACGCAGTATTTT
clone size: once
D gene: NA
J gene: TRBJ2-3
V gene: TRBV4-2

CDR3 protein: CASSQDQGREETQYF
CDR3 DNA: TGCGCCAGCAGCCAAGATCAAGGCAGGGAGGAGACCCAGTACTTC
clone size: many
D gene: NA
J gene: TRBJ2-5
V gene: TRBV4-1

CDR3 protein: CASSPTGPGYEQYF
CDR3 DNA: TGCGCCAGCAGCCCCACGGGTCCCGGCTACGAGCAGTACTTC
clone size: NA
D gene: NA
J gene: TRBJ2-7
V gene: TRBV5-1

CDR3 protein: CASSLLVSSYNEQFF
CDR3 DNA: TGTGCCAGCAGTTTGCTAGTGAGCTCCTACAATGAGCAGTTCTTC
clone size: many
D gene: NA
J gene: TRBJ2-1
V gene: TRBV12-3/TRBV12-4

CDR3 protein: CATGRTDTYNEQFF
CDR3 DNA: TGTGCCACCGGACGGACTGATACCTACAATGAGCAGTTCTTC
clone size: many
D gene: NA
J gene: TRBJ2-1
V gene: TRBV15

CDR3 protein: CACVPETEAFF
CDR3 DNA: TGTGCCTGCGTACCTGAGACCGAAGCTTTCTTT
clone size: few
D gene: NA
J gene: TRBJ1-1
V gene: TRBV30

CDR3 protein: CASSPSGGSSYEQYF
CDR3 DNA: TGTGCCAGCAGCCCCTCGGGGGGTAGCTCCTACGAGCAGTACTTC
clone size: many
D gene: TRBD2
J gene: TRBJ2-7
V gene: TRBV5-6

CDR3 protein: CSAIGSTSGGGMGETQYF
CDR3 DNA: TGCAGTGCCATAGGATCGACTAGCGGGGGGGGTATGGGCGAGACCCAGTACTTC
clone size: NA
D gene: TRBD2
J gene: TRBJ2-5
V gene: TRBV20-1

CDR3 protein: CASRPGLATDTQYF
CDR3 DNA: TGTGCCAGCAGGCCGGGACTAGCGACAGATACGCAGTATTTT
clone size: NA
D gene: TRBD2
J gene: TRBJ2-3
V gene: TRBV6-2/TRBV6-3

CDR3 protein: CASSKGHMNTGELFF
CDR3 DNA: TGTGCCAGCAGCAAGGGACATATGAACACCGGGGAGCTGTTTTTT
clone size: NA
D gene: NA
J gene: TRBJ2-2
V gene: TRBV6-1

CDR3 protein: CASSADYSPYNEQFF
CDR3 DNA: TGTGCCAGCAGCGCCGACTATTCCCCCTACAATGAGCAGTTCTTC
clone size: many
D gene: NA
J gene: TRBJ2-1
V gene: TRBV9

CDR3 protein: CASSGRDYPTDTQYF
CDR3 DNA: TGTGCCAGTAGCGGCCGGGACTACCCCACAGATACGCAGTATTTT
clone size: few
D gene: TRBD2
J gene: TRBJ2-3
V gene: TRBV19

CDR3 protein: CASSPRAVLTGELFF
CDR3 DNA: TGTGCCAGCAGCCCCCGTGCGGTTCTCACCGGGGAGCTGTTTTTT
clone size: many
D gene: NA
J gene: TRBJ2-2
V gene: TRBV7-2

CDR3 protein: CASSFQSGIHYGYTF
CDR3 DNA: TGTGCCAGCAGTTTCCAGAGCGGGATCCACTATGGCTACACCTTC
clone size: many
D gene: NA
J gene: TRBJ1-2
V gene: TRBV27

CDR3 protein: CSVEFSGRNYGYTF
CDR3 DNA: TGCAGCGTTGAATTTTCAGGGAGAAACTATGGCTACACCTTC
clone size: NA
D gene: NA
J gene: TRBJ1-2
V gene: TRBV29-1

CDR3 protein: CASSHPPGGRADTQYF
CDR3 DNA: TGTGCCAGCAGCCATCCCCCCGGGGGGCGCGCAGATACGCAGTATTTT
clone size: many
D gene: NA
J gene: TRBJ2-3
V gene: TRBV12-3/TRBV12-4

CDR3 protein: CASSQDPGTRGNSPLHF
CDR3 DNA: TGCGCCAGCAGCCAAGATCCCGGGACAAGAGGGAATTCACCCCTCCACTTT
clone size: many
D gene: NA
J gene: TRBJ1-6
V gene: TRBV4-1

CDR3 protein: CASSLALSRGANEQFF
CDR3 DNA: TGCGCCAGCAGCTTGGCTCTTAGCAGGGGGGCGAATGAGCAGTTCTTC
clone size: NA
D gene: NA
J gene: TRBJ2-1
V gene: TRBV5-1

CDR3 protein: CASSSGTSGTSSYNEQYF
CDR3 DNA: TGTGCCAGCAGCTCCGGGACTAGCGGAACCAGCTCCTACAATGAGCAGTACTTC
clone size: NA
D gene: TRBD2
J gene: TRBJ2-7
V gene: TRBV5-4

CDR3 protein: CASSLGSVSNQPQHF
CDR3 DNA: TGTGCCAGCAGCTTGGGGTCAGTTAGCAACCAGCCCCAGCATTTT
clone size: NA
D gene: NA
J gene: TRBJ1-5
V gene: TRBV5-5

CDR3 protein: CASSPPPTAYNEQFF
CDR3 DNA: TGTGCCAGCTCACCACCGCCGACAGCTTACAATGAGCAGTTCTTC
clone size: NA
D gene: NA
J gene: TRBJ2-1
V gene: TRBV18

CDR3 protein: CSVAETVFNTEAFF
CDR3 DNA: TGCAGCGTTGCCGAGACAGTCTTTAACACTGAAGCTTTCTTT
clone size: NA
D gene: NA
J gene: TRBJ1-1
V gene: TRBV29-1

CDR3 protein: CASSLAQGRFEQYF
CDR3 DNA: TGTGCCAGCAGCTTAGCACAGGGTCGGTTCGAGCAGTACTTC
clone size: many
D gene: NA
J gene: TRBJ2-7
V gene: TRBV7-2

CDR3 protein: CASSFEGLDGYTF
CDR3 DNA: TGCGCCAGCAGCTTCGAGGGGTTGGATGGCTACACCTTC
clone size: many
D gene: NA
J gene: TRBJ1-2
V gene: TRBV5-1

CDR3 protein: CSAHPGGRGLGQFF
CDR3 DNA: TGCAGTGCACACCCGGGAGGGAGGGGGCTAGGGCAGTTCTTC
clone size: many
D gene: NA
J gene: TRBJ2-1
V gene: TRBV20-1

CDR3 protein: CASSFGQPNEKLFF
CDR3 DNA: TGCGCCAGCAGCTTTGGCCAGCCCAATGAAAAACTGTTTTTT
clone size: few
D gene: NA
J gene: TRBJ1-4
V gene: TRBV5-1

CDR3 protein: CAWTGTGSADTQYF
CDR3 DNA: TGTGCCTGGACTGGGACAGGGAGCGCAGATACGCAGTATTTT
clone size: few
D gene: TRBD1
J gene: TRBJ2-3
V gene: TRBV30

CDR3 protein: CANSLRGTGSIADTQYF
CDR3 DNA: TGTGCCAACAGCTTAAGGGGGACAGGGAGTATTGCAGATACGCAGTATTTT
clone size: NA
D gene: TRBD1
J gene: TRBJ2-3
V gene: TRBV7-2

CDR3 protein: CASSPRRGANNEQYF
CDR3 DNA: TGTGCCAGCAGCCCGAGAAGGGGGGCCAACAATGAGCAGTACTTC
clone size: NA
D gene: NA
J gene: TRBJ2-5
V gene: TRBV9

CDR3 protein: CASSTSGTSPNEQFF
CDR3 DNA: TGTGCCAGCAGCACGTCCGGGACTAGTCCCAATGAGCAGTTCTTC
clone size: few
D gene: TRBD2
J gene: TRBJ2-1
V gene: TRBV9

CDR3 protein: CASSFRDVGSGNTIYF
CDR3 DNA: TGTGCCAGCAGCTTCCGGGACGTAGGATCTGGAAACACCATATATTTT
clone size: few
D gene: NA
J gene: TRBJ1-3
V gene: TRBV7-2

CDR3 protein: CASSLNRGGQETQYF
CDR3 DNA: TGTGCCAGCAGCTTGAACAGGGGTGGCCAAGAGACCCAGTACTTC
clone size: NA
D gene: TRBD1
J gene: TRBJ2-5
V gene: TRBV5-6

CDR3 protein: CASSLSGYTEAFF
CDR3 DNA: TGTGCCAGCAGCTTATCAGGGTACACTGAAGCTTTCTTT
clone size: few
D gene: NA
J gene: TRBJ1-1
V gene: TRBV7-6

CDR3 protein: CASSVRTSGGTDTQYF
CDR3 DNA: TGTGCCAGCAGCGTACGGACTAGCGGGGGCACAGATACGCAGTATTTT
clone size: many
D gene: TRBD2
J gene: TRBJ2-3
V gene: TRBV9

CDR3 protein: CANSPNSGAPYNEQFF
CDR3 DNA: TGTGCCAACAGCCCAAATTCCGGGGCCCCATACAATGAGCAGTTCTTC
clone size: NA
D gene: NA
J gene: TRBJ2-1
V gene: TRBV11-3

CDR3 protein: CASSLSLAGRDTQYF
CDR3 DNA: TGTGCCAGCAGCTTATCCCTAGCGGGGAGGGATACGCAGTATTTT
clone size: once
D gene: TRBD2
J gene: TRBJ2-3
V gene: TRBV7-2

CDR3 protein: CSARDRSRVLDTQYF
CDR3 DNA: TGCAGTGCTAGAGATAGATCTCGGGTCCTAGATACGCAGTATTTT
clone size: NA
D gene: NA
J gene: TRBJ2-3
V gene: TRBV20-1